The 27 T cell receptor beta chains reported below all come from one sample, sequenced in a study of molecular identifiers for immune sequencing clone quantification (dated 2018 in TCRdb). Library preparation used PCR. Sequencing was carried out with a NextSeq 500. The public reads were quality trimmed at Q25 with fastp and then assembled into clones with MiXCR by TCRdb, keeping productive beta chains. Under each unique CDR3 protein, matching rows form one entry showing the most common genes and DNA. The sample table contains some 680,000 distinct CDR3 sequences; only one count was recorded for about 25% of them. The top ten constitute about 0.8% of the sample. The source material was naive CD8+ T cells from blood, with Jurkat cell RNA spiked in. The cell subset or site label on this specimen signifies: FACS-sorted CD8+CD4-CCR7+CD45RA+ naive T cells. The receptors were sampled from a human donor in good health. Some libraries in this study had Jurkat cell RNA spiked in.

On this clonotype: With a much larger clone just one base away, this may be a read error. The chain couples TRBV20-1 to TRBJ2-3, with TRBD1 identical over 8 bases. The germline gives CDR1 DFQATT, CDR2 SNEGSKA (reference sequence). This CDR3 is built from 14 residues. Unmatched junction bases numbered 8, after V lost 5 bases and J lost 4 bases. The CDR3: CSAPTGALADTQYF. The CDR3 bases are TGCAGTGCTCCGACAGGGGCCTTAGCAGATACGCAGTATTTT.

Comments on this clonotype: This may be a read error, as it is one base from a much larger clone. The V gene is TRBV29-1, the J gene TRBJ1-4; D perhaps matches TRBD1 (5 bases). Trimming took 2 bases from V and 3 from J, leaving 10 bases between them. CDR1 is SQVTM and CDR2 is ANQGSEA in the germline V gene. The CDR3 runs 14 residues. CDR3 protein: CSVEPQGSNEKLFF. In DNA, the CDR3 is TGCAGCGTTGAACCCCAGGGTTCTAATGAAAAACTGTTTTTT.

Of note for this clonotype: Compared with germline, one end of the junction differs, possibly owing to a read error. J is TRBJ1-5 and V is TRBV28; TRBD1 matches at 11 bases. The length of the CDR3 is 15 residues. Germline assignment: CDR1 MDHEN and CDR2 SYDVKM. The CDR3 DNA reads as TGTGCCCGCGCGCGGGACAGGGGGAACGGTCAGCCCCCGCATTTT. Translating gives CARARDRGNGQPPHF.

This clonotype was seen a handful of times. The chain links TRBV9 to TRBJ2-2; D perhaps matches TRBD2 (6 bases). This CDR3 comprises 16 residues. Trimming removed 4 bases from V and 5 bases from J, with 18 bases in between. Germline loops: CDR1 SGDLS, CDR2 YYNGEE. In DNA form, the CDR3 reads TGTGCCAGCAGCTCCACCGGGACTCGACCTACCGGGGAGCTGTTTTTT. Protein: CASSSTGTRPTGELFF.

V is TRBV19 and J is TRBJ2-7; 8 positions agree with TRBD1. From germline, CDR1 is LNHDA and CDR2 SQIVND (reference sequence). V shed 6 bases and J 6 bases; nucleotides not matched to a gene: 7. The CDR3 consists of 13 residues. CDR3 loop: CASRTGQVGEQYF. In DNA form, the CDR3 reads TGTGCCAGTAGAACGGGACAGGTTGGCGAGCAGTACTTC.

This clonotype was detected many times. CDR3 protein: CASSSLEGVQETQYF. Here the CDR3 DNA reads TGTGCCAGCAGCTCCCTTGAAGGGGTCCAAGAGACCCAGTACTTC. The genes are TRBV7-9 and TRBJ2-5; D is possibly TRBD1 (5 bases). Per the germline V gene, CDR1 is SEHNR and CDR2 is FQNEAQ (reference sequence). CDR3 length: 15 residues. V dropped 4 bases and J dropped 1 base, with 13 bases sitting between them.

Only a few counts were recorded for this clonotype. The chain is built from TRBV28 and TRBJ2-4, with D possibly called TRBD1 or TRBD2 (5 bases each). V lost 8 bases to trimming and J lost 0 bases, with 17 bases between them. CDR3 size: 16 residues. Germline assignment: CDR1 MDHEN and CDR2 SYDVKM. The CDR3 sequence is CASPPVRGVAKNIQYF. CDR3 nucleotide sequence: TGTGCCAGCCCACCGGTAAGGGGAGTAGCCAAAAACATTCAGTACTTC.

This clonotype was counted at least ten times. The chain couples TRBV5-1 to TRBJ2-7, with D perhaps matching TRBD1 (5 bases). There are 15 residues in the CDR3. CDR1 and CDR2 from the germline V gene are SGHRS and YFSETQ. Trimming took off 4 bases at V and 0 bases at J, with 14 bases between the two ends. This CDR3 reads CASSLDSLSSYEQYF. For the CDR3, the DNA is TGCGCCAGCAGCCTAGACAGCCTTAGCTCCTACGAGCAGTACTTC.

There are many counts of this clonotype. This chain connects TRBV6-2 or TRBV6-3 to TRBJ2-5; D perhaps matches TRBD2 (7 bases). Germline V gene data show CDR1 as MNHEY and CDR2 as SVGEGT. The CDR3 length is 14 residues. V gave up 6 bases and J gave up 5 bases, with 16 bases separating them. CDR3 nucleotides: TGTGCCAGCAGGACTGGGGGGGCCGGCGAGACCCAGTACTTC. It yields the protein CASRTGGAGETQYF.

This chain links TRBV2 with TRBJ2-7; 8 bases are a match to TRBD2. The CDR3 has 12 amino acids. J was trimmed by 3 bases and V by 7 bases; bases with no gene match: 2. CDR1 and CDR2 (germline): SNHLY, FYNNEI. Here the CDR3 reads CASTGLVYEQYF. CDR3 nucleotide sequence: TGTGCCAGCACGGGACTAGTCTACGAGCAGTACTTC.

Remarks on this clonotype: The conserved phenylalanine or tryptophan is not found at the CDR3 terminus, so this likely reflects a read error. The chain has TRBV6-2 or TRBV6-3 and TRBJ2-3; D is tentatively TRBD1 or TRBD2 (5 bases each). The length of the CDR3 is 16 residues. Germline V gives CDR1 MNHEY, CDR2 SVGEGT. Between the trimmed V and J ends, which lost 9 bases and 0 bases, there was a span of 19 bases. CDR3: CASGSGWDASTDTQYL. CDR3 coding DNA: TGTGCCAGTGGCTCTGGTTGGGACGCTAGCACAGATACGCAGTATCTT.

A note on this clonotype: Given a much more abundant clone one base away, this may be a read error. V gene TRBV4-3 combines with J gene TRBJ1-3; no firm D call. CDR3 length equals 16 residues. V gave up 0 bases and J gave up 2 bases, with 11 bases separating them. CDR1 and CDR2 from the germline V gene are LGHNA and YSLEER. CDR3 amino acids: CASSQDGRSPGNTIYF. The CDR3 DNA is TGCGCCAGCAGCCAAGACGGCAGAAGCCCTGGAAACACCATATATTTT.

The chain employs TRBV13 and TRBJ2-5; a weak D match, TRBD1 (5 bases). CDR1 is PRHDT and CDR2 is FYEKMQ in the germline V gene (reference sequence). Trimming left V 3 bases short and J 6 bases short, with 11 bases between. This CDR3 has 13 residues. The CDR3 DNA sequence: TGTGCCAGCAGCTTCCGGACATCCCAGACCCAGTACTTC. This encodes CASSFRTSQTQYF.

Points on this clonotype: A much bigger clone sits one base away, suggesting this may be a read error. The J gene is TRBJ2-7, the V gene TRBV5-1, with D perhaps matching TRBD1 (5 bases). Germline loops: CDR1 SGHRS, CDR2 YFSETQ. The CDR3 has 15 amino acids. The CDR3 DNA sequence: TGCGCCAGCAGCTTAAATGGGGCGCTTTTATACGTGCAGTACTTC. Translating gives CASSLNGALLYVQYF.

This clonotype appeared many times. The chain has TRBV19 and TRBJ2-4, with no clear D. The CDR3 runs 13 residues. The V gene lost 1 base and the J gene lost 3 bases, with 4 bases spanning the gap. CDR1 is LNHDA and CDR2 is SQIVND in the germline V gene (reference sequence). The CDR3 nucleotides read TGTGCCAGTAGTATAGTTAGCAAAAACATTCAGTACTTC. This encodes CASSIVSKNIQYF. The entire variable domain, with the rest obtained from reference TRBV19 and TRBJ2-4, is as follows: DGGITQSPKYLFRKEGQNVTLSCEQNLNHDAMYWYRQDPGQGLRLIYYSQIVNDFQKGDIAEGYSVSREKKESFPLTVTSAQKNPTAFYLCASSIVSKNIQYFGAGTRLSVL.

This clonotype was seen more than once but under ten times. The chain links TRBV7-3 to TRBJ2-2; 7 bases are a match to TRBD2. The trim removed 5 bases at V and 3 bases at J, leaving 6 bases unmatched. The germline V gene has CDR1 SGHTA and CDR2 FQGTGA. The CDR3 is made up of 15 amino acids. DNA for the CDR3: TGTGCCAGCAGCCAACTCGGGGGGTACACCGGGGAGCTGTTTTTT. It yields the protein CASSQLGGYTGELFF.

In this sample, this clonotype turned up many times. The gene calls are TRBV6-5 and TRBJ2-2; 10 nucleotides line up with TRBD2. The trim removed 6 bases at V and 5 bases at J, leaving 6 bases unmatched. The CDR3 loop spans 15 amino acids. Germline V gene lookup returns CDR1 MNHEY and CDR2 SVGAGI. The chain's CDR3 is CASSSSGSGTGELFF. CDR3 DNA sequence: TGTGCCAGCAGCTCTAGCGGGAGTGGGACCGGGGAGCTGTTTTTT.

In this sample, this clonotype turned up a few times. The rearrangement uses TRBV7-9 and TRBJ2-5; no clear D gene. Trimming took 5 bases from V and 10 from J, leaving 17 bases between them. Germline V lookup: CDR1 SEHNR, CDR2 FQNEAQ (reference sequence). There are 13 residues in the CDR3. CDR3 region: CASSPRLEQDQYF. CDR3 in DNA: TGTGCCAGCAGCCCCCGGTTGGAGCAGGACCAGTACTTC.

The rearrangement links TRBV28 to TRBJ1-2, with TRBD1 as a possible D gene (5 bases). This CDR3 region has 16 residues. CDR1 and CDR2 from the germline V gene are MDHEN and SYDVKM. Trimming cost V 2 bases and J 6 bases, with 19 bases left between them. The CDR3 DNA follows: TGTGCCAGCAGTTTAAGGCAGGGTTTTGGGCTGGATGGCTACACCTTC. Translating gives CASSLRQGFGLDGYTF.

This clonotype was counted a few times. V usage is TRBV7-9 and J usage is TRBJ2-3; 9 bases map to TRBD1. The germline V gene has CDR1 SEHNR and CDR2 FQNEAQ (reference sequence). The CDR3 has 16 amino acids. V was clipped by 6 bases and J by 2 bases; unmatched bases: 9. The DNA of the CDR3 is TGTGCCAGCAGACCTCCAGGACAGGGGAACACAGATACGCAGTATTTT. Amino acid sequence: CASRPPGQGNTDTQYF.

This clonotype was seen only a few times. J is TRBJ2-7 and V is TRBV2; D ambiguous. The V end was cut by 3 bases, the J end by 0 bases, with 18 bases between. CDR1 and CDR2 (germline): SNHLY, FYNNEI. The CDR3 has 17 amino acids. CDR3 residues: CASSDWQALTSSYEQYF. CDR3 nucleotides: TGTGCCAGCAGTGACTGGCAGGCACTAACCTCCTCCTACGAGCAGTACTTC.

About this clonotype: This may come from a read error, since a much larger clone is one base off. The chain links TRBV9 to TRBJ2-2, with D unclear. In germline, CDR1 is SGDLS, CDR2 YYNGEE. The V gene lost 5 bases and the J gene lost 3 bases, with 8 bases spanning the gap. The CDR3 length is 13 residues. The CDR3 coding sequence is TGTGCCAGCAGTGACGGATACACCGGGGAGCTGTTTTTT. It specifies CASSDGYTGELFF.

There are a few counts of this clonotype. CDR3 region: CASTYRGNSYEQYF. CDR3 nucleotides: TGTGCCAGCACATACAGGGGGAATTCCTACGAGCAGTACTTC. V is TRBV6-2 or TRBV6-3 and J is TRBJ2-7, with 8 bases aligning to TRBD1. The germline V gene has CDR1 MNHEY and CDR2 SVGEGT. J gave up 1 base and V 7 bases, and 6 bases lay outside the gene matches. CDR3 length: 14 amino acids.

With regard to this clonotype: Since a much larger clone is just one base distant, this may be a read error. This CDR3 is CAIRTATSEKLFF. CDR3 bases: TGTGCCATCAGGACAGCAACTAGTGAAAAACTGTTTTTT. This chain connects TRBV10-3 to TRBJ1-4; perhaps TRBD1 as D (5 bases). CDR1 ENHRY and CDR2 SYGVKD come from the germline V gene. The CDR3 consists of 13 residues.

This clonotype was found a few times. In nucleotides, the CDR3 is TGTGCCAGCAGCGTAGCTCCCTCGGCGGGGACCTACAATGAGCAGTTCTTC. Translation gives CASSVAPSAGTYNEQFF. The chain recombines TRBV9 with TRBJ2-1; D is perhaps TRBD2 (6 bases). V dropped 0 bases and J dropped 2 bases, with 15 bases sitting between them. In germline, CDR1 is SGDLS, CDR2 YYNGEE. The CDR3 covers 17 residues. Full variable domain (missing parts from reference TRBV9 and TRBJ2-1): DSGVTQTPKHLITATGQRVTLRCSPRSGDLSVYWYQQSLDQGLQFLIQYYNGEERAKGNILERFSAQQFPDLHSELNLSSLELGDSALYFCASSVAPSAGTYNEQFFGPGTRLTVL.

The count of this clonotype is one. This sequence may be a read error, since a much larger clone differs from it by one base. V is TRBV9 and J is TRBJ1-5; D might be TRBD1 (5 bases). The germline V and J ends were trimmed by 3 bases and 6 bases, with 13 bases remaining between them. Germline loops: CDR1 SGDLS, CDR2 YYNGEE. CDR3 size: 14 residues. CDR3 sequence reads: CASSETGYAQPQHF. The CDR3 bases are TGTGCCAGCAGCGAAACAGGTTACGCTCAGCCCCAGCATTTT.

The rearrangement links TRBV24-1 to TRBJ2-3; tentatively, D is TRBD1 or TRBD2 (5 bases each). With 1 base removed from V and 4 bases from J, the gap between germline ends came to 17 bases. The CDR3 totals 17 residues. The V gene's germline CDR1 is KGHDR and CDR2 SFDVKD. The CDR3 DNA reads TGTGCCACCAGTGATTTCGCCCGGGACCCCGCGGCAGATACGCAGTATTTT. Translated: CATSDFARDPAADTQYF.